Here is one T cell receptor beta chain with its context. Its specificity is not known. This entry is derived from a study of cytomegalovirus exposure and HLA in healthy donors. PCR used 60 Vbeta primers and 13 Jbeta primers. The repertoire was sequenced with immunoSEQ multiplex PCR; TCRdb's copy has only in-frame clones and lacks some. The data contain approximately 100,000 clones, around 76% of them singletons. Study-level points and caveats: Most TCR beta V segments were productive about 87% or about 30% of the time in an earlier analysis.

The V gene's germline CDR1 is MGHRA and CDR2 YSYEKL. Trimming stripped 7 bases from V and 6 bases from J, with 6 bases between. The CDR3 length is 11 residues. The V call is TRBV4-1, the J call TRBJ2-2; D may be TRBD1 (5 bases). Source material: PBMCs. This TCR was recovered from a woman under 30 in good health and CMV-seropositive. CDR3 bases: TGCGCCAGCAAGGGGCCCGGGGAGCTGTTTTTT. It codes for CASKGPGELFF.